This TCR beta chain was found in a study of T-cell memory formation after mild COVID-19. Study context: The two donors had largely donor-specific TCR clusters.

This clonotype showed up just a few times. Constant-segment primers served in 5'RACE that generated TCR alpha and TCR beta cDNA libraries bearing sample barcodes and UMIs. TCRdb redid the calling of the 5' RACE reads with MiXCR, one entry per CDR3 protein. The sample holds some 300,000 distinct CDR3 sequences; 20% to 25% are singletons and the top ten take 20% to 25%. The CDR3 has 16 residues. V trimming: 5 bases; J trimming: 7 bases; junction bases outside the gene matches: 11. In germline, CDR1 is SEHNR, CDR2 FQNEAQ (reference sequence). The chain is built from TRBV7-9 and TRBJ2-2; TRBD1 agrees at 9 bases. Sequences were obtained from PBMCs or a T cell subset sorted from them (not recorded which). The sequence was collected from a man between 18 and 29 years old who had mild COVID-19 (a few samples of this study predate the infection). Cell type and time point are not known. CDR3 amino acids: CASSPRRDRVGGELFF. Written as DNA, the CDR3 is TGTGCCAGCAGCCCGCGCCGGGACAGGGTTGGCGGGGAGCTGTTTTTT.